Here is one T cell receptor beta chain with its context. No antigen is known for it. Sequencing was performed with immunoSEQ multiplex PCR; in TCRdb, only in-frame clones are kept and a portion is missing. The top ten clones hold about 1.8% of a sample with about 2.1 million clones, 85% to 95% of them seen once. Naive CD8 cells lacked CD45RO, underwent positive selection for CCR7 and left out terminally differentiated effector memory CD45RA+ cells. This specimen comes from a study of shared clonotypes between healthy human individuals. General study findings and limits: Though the depth was large, rarefaction showed that sorted-subset sequencing was incomplete.

This clonotype was sampled from a man aged 18 to 29 in good health. Some clones in this sample may be carry-over from other donors' samples. The sample consisted of naive CD8+ T cells from PBMCs.

Written as DNA, the CDR3 is TGTGCCAGCAGCCTAAGACTAGCGGGAGACTACGAGCAGTACTTC. This codes for CASSLRLAGDYEQYF. V and J are TRBV7-8 and TRBJ2-7; the match to TRBD2 covers 12 bases. The V gene end was trimmed by 5 bases and the J gene end by 3 bases; junction bases not matched to a gene: 5. Germline V gene lookup returns CDR1 SGHVS and CDR2 FQNEAQ. The CDR3 consists of 15 residues.